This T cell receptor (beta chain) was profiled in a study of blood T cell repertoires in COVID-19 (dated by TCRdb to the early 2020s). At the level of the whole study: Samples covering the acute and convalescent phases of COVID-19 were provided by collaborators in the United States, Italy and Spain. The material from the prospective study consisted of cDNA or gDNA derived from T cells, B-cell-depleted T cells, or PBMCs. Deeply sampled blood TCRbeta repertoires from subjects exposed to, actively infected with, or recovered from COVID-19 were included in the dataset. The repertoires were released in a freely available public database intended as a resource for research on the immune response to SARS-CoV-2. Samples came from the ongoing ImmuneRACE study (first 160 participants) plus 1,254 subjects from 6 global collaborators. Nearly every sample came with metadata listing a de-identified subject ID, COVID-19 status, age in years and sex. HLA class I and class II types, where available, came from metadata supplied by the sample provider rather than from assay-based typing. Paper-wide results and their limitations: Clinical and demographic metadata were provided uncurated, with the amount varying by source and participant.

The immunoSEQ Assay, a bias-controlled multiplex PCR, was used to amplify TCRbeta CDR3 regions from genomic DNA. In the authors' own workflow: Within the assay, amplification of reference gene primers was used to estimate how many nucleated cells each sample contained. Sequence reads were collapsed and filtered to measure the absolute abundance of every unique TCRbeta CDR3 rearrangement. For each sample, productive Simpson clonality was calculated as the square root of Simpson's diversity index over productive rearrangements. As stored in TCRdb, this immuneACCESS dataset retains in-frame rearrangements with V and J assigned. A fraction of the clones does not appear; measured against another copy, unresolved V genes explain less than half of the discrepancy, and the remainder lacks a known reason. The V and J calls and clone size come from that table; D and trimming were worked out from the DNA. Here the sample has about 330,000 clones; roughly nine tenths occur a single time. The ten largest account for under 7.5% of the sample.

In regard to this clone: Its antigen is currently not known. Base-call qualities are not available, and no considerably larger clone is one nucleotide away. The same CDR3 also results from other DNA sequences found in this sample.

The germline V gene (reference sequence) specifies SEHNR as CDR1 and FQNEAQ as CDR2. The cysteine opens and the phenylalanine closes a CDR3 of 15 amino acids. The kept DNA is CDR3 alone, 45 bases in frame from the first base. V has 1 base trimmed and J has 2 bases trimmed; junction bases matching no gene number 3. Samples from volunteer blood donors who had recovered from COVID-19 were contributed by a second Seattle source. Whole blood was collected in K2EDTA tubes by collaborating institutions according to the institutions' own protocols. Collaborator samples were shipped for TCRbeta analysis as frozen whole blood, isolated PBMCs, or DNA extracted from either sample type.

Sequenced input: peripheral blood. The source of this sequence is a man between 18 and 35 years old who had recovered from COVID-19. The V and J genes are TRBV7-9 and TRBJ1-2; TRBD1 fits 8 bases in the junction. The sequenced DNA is TGTGCCAGCAGCTTAGGTACAGGGGGAAACTATGGCTACACCTTC. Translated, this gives CASSLGTGGNYGYTF.